The 18 T cell receptor beta chains presented below share a single source sample, sequenced in a study of CXCR3-negative and CXCR3-positive naive CD8 T cells. All TRB cDNA libraries came from 5' RACE performed with UMI labels. TCRdb re-called the 5' RACE reads; one entry per CDR3 protein, DNA not given. This listing includes 100,000 to 150,000 distinct CDR3 sequences. Specimen: naive CXCR3- CD8+ T cells from blood. Subset of the sample: CD45RO-CCR7+CD27+CD95- naive CD8+ T cells lacking CXCR3 (TNR3-). These receptors were obtained from a human donor in good health. Some clones in this sample may be carry-over from other donors' samples.

The gene calls are TRBV27 and TRBJ2-5; TCRdb returns TRBD1, unconfirmable since there is no DNA. The CDR3 length is 14 residues. The germline gives CDR1 MNHEY, CDR2 SMNVEV (reference sequence). The CDR3 protein is CASSPGGGGETQYF.

This CDR3 is CASSPARIQETQYF. The chain uses TRBV28 and TRBJ2-5. This CDR3 contains 14 residues. Germline V gives CDR1 MDHEN, CDR2 SYDVKM.

CDR3 residues: CASRLTGGAKNIQYF. The V and J genes are TRBV19 and TRBJ2-4; TCRdb's D call, TRBD1, is unchecked because there is no DNA. The CDR3 loop spans 15 amino acids. Germline values: CDR1 LNHDA, CDR2 SQIVND (reference sequence). Filled out from reference TRBV19 and TRBJ2-4, the complete variable domain reads DGGITQSPKYLFRKEGQNVTLSCEQNLNHDAMYWYRQDPGQGLRLIYYSQIVNDFQKGDIAEGYSVSREKKESFPLTVTSAQKNPTAFYLCASRLTGGAKNIQYFGAGTRLSVL.

This CDR3 reads CASSDVDPWYF. The gene calls are TRBV2 and TRBJ2-5; TCRdb returns TRBD1, unconfirmable since there is no DNA. The CDR3 length is 11 residues. The germline V gene has CDR1 SNHLY and CDR2 FYNNEI.

The V and J genes are TRBV12-3 or TRBV12-4 and TRBJ1-4. CDR3 length: 14 amino acids. The CDR3 protein is CASSFGQIREKLFF.

The rearrangement joins TRBV7-9 to TRBJ1-4. CDR1 and CDR2 from the germline V gene are SEHNR and FQNEAQ (reference sequence). The CDR3 extends over 13 amino acids. The chain's CDR3 is CASSPVADWKLFF. The whole variable domain, filled in from reference TRBV7-9 and TRBJ1-4, reads DTGVSQNPRHKITKRGQNVTFRCDPISEHNRLYWYRQTLGQGPEFLTYFQNEAQLEKSRLLSDRFSAERPKGSFSTLEIQRTEQGDSAMYLCASSPVADWKLFFGSGTQLSVL.

The chain uses TRBV15 and TRBJ2-1; no DNA is available, so the TRBD2 call from TCRdb remains unchecked. The CDR3 extends over 16 amino acids. Germline assignment: CDR1 LNHNV and CDR2 YYDKDF (reference sequence). CDR3 in amino acids: CATSILAGSNFNEQFF. The variable domain in full, completed from reference TRBV15 and TRBJ2-1, reads DAMVIQNPRYQVTQFGKPVTLSCSQTLNHNVMYWYQQKSSQAPKLLFHYYDKDFNNEADTPDNFQSRRPNTSFCFLDIRSPGLGDTAMYLCATSILAGSNFNEQFFGPGTRLTVL.

The chain combines TRBV18 with TRBJ1-1; the D call from TCRdb, TRBD1, cannot be confirmed without DNA. CDR1 KGHSH and CDR2 LQKENI come from the germline V gene. The length of the CDR3 is 14 residues. CDR3 sequence reads: CASSPPFGQFEAFF.

The CDR3 loop is CASSLLGSGANVLTF. The chain combines TRBV27 with TRBJ2-6. This CDR3 region has 15 residues. Germline CDR1 is MNHEY and CDR2 is SMNVEV (reference sequence).

V and J are TRBV29-1 and TRBJ2-7; TCRdb's D call, TRBD1, is unchecked because there is no DNA. CDR1 and CDR2 (germline): SQVTM, ANQGSEA. The CDR3 extends over 15 amino acids. The CDR3 reads CSVFVLDRGPYEQYF.

This chain uses TRBV10-3 with TRBJ2-3. The CDR3 covers 16 residues. The germline V gene has CDR1 ENHRY and CDR2 SYGVKD. Here the CDR3 reads CAISESKAAHTDTQYF.

J is TRBJ1-2 and V is TRBV29-1; the TRBD1 assignment by TCRdb is unverifiable without DNA. Germline CDR1 SQVTM, CDR2 ANQGSEA. This CDR3 has 12 amino acids. CDR3 residues: CSVVGGLGGYTF.

The rearrangement links TRBV9 to TRBJ2-1; the TRBD1 assignment by TCRdb is unverifiable without DNA. Germline V lookup: CDR1 SGDLS, CDR2 YYNGEE. This CDR3 is 11 amino acids long. This chain's CDR3 is CASSEGVEQFF.

CDR3: CSAAPYETGSYNSPLHF. The chain links TRBV20-1 to TRBJ1-6; TCRdb's D call of TRBD1 is untestable without DNA. Germline CDR1 is DFQATT and CDR2 is SNEGSKA (reference sequence). CDR3 length: 17 amino acids.

The chain joins TRBV14 to TRBJ2-2. This CDR3 is built from 13 residues. CDR1 is SGHDN and CDR2 is FVKESK in the germline V gene. CDR3 sequence reads: CASSQVVPGELFF. Full variable domain (missing parts from reference TRBV14 and TRBJ2-2): EAGVTQFPSHSVIEKGQTVTLRCDPISGHDNLYWYRRVMGKEIKFLLHFVKESKQDESGMPNNRFLAERTGGTYSTLKVQPAELEDSGVYFCASSQVVPGELFFGEGSRLTVL.

The CDR3 sequence: CASSSPLQTANTEAFF. V is TRBV28 and J is TRBJ1-1; TCRdb's assignment of TRBD1 cannot be checked, as there is no DNA. There are 16 residues in the CDR3. Germline assignment: CDR1 MDHEN and CDR2 SYDVKM.

The rearrangement uses TRBV12-3 or TRBV12-4 and TRBJ2-7; there is no DNA to check the TCRdb D call of TRBD1. This CDR3 contains 12 residues. CDR3 region: CASSTGPYEQYF.

The CDR3 here is CASSGGRETDTQYF. V and J are TRBV25-1 and TRBJ2-3; TCRdb outputs TRBD1, but without DNA this stays unchecked. The CDR3 is 14 amino acids. CDR1 is MGHDK, CDR2 SYGVNS, per germline.